These 27 T cell receptor beta chains originate from one sample sequenced in a study of T-cell reconstitution after alpha-beta-depleted transplantation in children. Unique molecular identifiers were used to barcode this TCRbeta library. TCRdb independently ran MiXCR on the PCR reads; one entry per CDR3 protein. Here the sample spans about 58,000 distinct CDR3 sequences, roughly 45% being singletons. The sample was PBMCs, mostly from graft donor cells, taken 360 days after TCRalphabeta/CD19-depleted stem cell transplant. Receptors originate from a male patient between 5 and 17 years old who had a stem cell transplant for acute lymphoblastic leukemia, so the T cells may come from the graft donor.

This sequence joins TRBV29-1 and TRBJ2-3; D possibly corresponds to TRBD2 (5 bases). The CDR3 extends over 15 amino acids. V was trimmed by 6 bases and J by 3 bases, leaving 19 bases between them. Germline V CDR1 and CDR2: SQVTM, ANQGSEA. The CDR3 sequence is CSVGPGADLTDTQYF. The CDR3, as DNA: TGCAGCGTCGGACCTGGAGCGGACCTGACAGATACGCAGTATTTT.

This clonotype turned up a few times. The rearrangement joins TRBV6-5 to TRBJ2-5; D unresolved. This CDR3 is built from 16 residues. Germline V gene data show CDR1 as MNHEY and CDR2 as SVGAGI. Trimming stripped 2 bases from V and 2 bases from J, with 15 bases between. CDR3 in DNA: TGTGCCAGCAGTTACCGTCACCCAGGCCAGCAAGAGACCCAGTACTTC. Translating it yields CASSYRHPGQQETQYF.

This chain connects TRBV6-1 to TRBJ2-1; no firm D call. In germline, CDR1 is MNHNS, CDR2 SASEGT. This CDR3 contains 15 residues. V was trimmed by 5 bases and J by 0 bases, leaving 11 bases between them. The CDR3 sequence is CASSQDRSSYNEQFF. The DNA of the CDR3 is TGTGCCAGCAGTCAAGACCGAAGCTCCTACAATGAGCAGTTCTTC.

There are a few counts of this clonotype. The V call is TRBV20-1, the J call TRBJ2-5; possibly TRBD2 for D (5 bases). Trimming cost V 5 bases and J 5 bases, with 9 bases left between them. The CDR3 length is 11 residues. Per the germline V gene, CDR1 is DFQATT and CDR2 is SNEGSKA (reference sequence). Here the CDR3 reads CSAASGETQYF. CDR3 nucleotide sequence: TGCAGTGCTGCCTCGGGGGAGACCCAGTACTTC.

CDR3: CASSREGTYEQYF. The CDR3 nucleotides read TGTGCCAGCAGCCGGGAGGGGACCTACGAGCAGTACTTC. V and J are TRBV27 and TRBJ2-7; 8 bases agree with TRBD2. Unmatched junction bases numbered 3, after V lost 6 bases and J lost 2 bases. The CDR3 loop spans 13 amino acids. Germline V lookup: CDR1 MNHEY, CDR2 SMNVEV (reference sequence).

The chain uses TRBV29-1 and TRBJ2-1, with D unclear. The V and J ends lost 6 bases and 2 bases respectively, with 11 bases between them. CDR3 length equals 13 residues. CDR1 and CDR2 from the germline V gene are SQVTM and ANQGSEA. The CDR3: CSVRPITYNEQFF. CDR3 DNA sequence: TGCAGCGTCCGACCAATAACCTACAATGAGCAGTTCTTC.

The chain is built from TRBV7-9 and TRBJ2-7; D gene unclear. The germline V gene has CDR1 SEHNR and CDR2 FQNEAQ (reference sequence). CDR3 size: 13 residues. With 7 bases removed from V and 1 base from J, the gap between germline ends came to 11 bases. CDR3 nucleotides: TGTGCCAGCACCCCGTGGATTTCCTACGAGCAGTACTTC. The encoded protein is CASTPWISYEQYF.

The chain combines TRBV27 with TRBJ2-1, with 7 nucleotides matching TRBD2. The CDR3 length is 14 residues. The germline CDR1 and CDR2 sequences are MNHEY and SMNVEV (reference sequence). V gave up 8 bases and J gave up 6 bases; unmatched junction bases: 10. CDR3 region: CASSLAGVFNEQFF. CDR3 DNA: TGTGCCAGCTCATTGGCGGGAGTGTTCAATGAGCAGTTCTTC.

The chain has TRBV29-1 and TRBJ2-1; no reliable D call. Germline CDR1 is SQVTM and CDR2 is ANQGSEA. The germline V and J ends were trimmed by 2 bases and 10 bases, with 9 bases remaining between them. CDR3 size: 11 residues. The CDR3 sequence: CSVESPREQFF. In DNA, the CDR3 is TGCAGCGTTGAATCCCCCAGGGAGCAGTTCTTC.

This chain uses TRBV27 with TRBJ2-1, with D unresolved. V lost 4 bases to trimming and J lost 4 bases, with 14 bases between them. The CDR3 spans 15 residues. Germline-derived CDR1 and CDR2 are MNHEY and SMNVEV (reference sequence). Written as DNA, the CDR3 is TGTGCCAGCAGTTCAAGACCCAGCCCTTACAATGAGCAGTTCTTC. Amino acid sequence: CASSSRPSPYNEQFF.

The CDR3 reads CASNSNTEAFF. Here the CDR3 DNA reads TGTGCCAGCAACTCGAACACTGAAGCTTTCTTT. The chain employs TRBV28 and TRBJ1-1; no clear D gene. Germline lookup yields CDR1 MDHEN and CDR2 SYDVKM. The CDR3 has 11 residues. Trimming pared 7 bases from V and 1 base from J, leaving 4 bases between.

V is TRBV20-1 and J is TRBJ2-4; 9 bases match TRBD1. CDR1 and CDR2 from the germline V gene are DFQATT and SNEGSKA (reference sequence). V shed 6 bases, J shed 8 bases, and the junction held 17 bases outside the gene matches. This CDR3 comprises 16 residues. Written as DNA, the CDR3 is TGCAGTGCCGGCGGGCGGCCGGGACAGGGAGTGGACATTCAGTACTTC. It specifies CSAGGRPGQGVDIQYF.

The CDR3 protein is CASSQGTGAEETQYF. The CDR3 DNA is TGCGCCAGCAGCCAAGGGACAGGGGCTGAAGAGACCCAGTACTTC. The chain links TRBV5-1 to TRBJ2-5, with 10 bases fitting TRBD1. Germline-derived CDR1 and CDR2 are SGHRS and YFSETQ. V lost 4 bases, J lost 3 bases, and 6 bases stayed unmatched. The CDR3 extends over 15 amino acids.

In DNA form, the CDR3 reads TGTGCCAGCAGTTCGTCCGGGACTAGCTCCTACGAGCAGTACTTC. Its translation: CASSSSGTSSYEQYF. The chain carries TRBV28 and TRBJ2-7, with 8 bases that match TRBD2. CDR1 and CDR2 (germline): MDHEN, SYDVKM. V shed 4 bases and J 0 bases; nucleotides not matched to a gene: 5. This CDR3 has 15 amino acids.

The chain employs TRBV20-1 and TRBJ2-7; D is uncertain. Trimming took 0 bases from V and 6 from J, leaving 6 bases between them. Per germline, CDR1 DFQATT and CDR2 SNEGSKA (reference sequence). The CDR3 spans 11 residues. CDR3 loop: CSARDLSEQYF. CDR3 coding DNA: TGCAGTGCTAGAGACCTCTCCGAGCAGTACTTC.

The chain has TRBV4-3 and TRBJ1-1, with D maybe TRBD1 (6 bases). Germline loops: CDR1 LGHNA, CDR2 YSLEER. The CDR3 extends over 17 amino acids. The V end was cut by 0 bases, the J end by 0 bases, with 14 bases between. Written as DNA, the CDR3 is TGCGCCAGCAGCCAAGACCCAGGGGCTTTAATGAACACTGAAGCTTTCTTT. Amino acids: CASSQDPGALMNTEAFF.

The chain uses TRBV20-1 and TRBJ2-5; D ambiguous. Germline V gene data show CDR1 as DFQATT and CDR2 as SNEGSKA (reference sequence). The CDR3 runs 10 residues. Between the trimmed V and J ends, which lost 1 base and 5 bases, there was a span of 2 bases. The CDR3: CSARGETQYF. DNA of the CDR3: TGCAGTGCTAGAGGGGAGACCCAGTACTTC.

This chain connects TRBV5-1 to TRBJ1-6; D ambiguous. Per the germline V gene, CDR1 is SGHRS and CDR2 is YFSETQ. This CDR3 spans 15 amino acids. The V gene lost 7 bases and the J gene lost 3 bases, with 14 bases spanning the gap. This chain's CDR3 is CASAKTILYNSPLHF. The CDR3 DNA is TGCGCCAGCGCCAAGACGATCCTCTATAATTCACCCCTCCACTTT.

The chain joins TRBV12-3 or TRBV12-4 to TRBJ2-1; TRBD1 aligns across 7 bases. Trimming removed 3 bases from V and 8 bases from J; junction bases left unmatched: 13. CDR3 size: 16 residues. The CDR3 spells CASSFLVTGIGDEQFF. The CDR3 DNA reads TGTGCCAGCAGTTTTCTTGTGACAGGGATAGGCGATGAGCAGTTCTTC.

This chain joins TRBV7-2 and TRBJ2-5; TRBD1 is a possible D gene (6 bases). Germline V lookup: CDR1 SGHTA, CDR2 FQGNSA. This CDR3 has 15 amino acids. V gave up 5 bases and J gave up 1 base, with 14 bases separating them. In DNA form, the CDR3 reads TGTGCCAGCAGCCTCCCACAGGGCCTCCAAGAGACCCAGTACTTC. It specifies CASSLPQGLQETQYF. Variable domain in full (rest from reference TRBV7-2 and TRBJ2-5): GAGVSQSPSNKVTEKGKDVELRCDPISGHTALYWYRQSLGQGLEFLIYFQGNSAPDKSGLPSDRFSAERTGGSVSTLTIQRTQQEDSAVYLCASSLPQGLQETQYFGPGTRLLVL.

This clonotype was observed a handful of times. This chain connects TRBV7-9 to TRBJ2-7; possibly TRBD2 for D (7 bases). The ends were cut back, 8 bases at V and 2 bases at J, with 22 bases in the middle. The CDR3 covers 16 residues. From germline, CDR1 is SEHNR and CDR2 FQNEAQ (reference sequence). CDR3 bases: TGTGCCAGCTCCTTAGGGGCTGGGGGGGGCGCCTACGAGCAGTACTTC. Its protein is CASSLGAGGGAYEQYF.

The rearrangement links TRBV12-3 or TRBV12-4 to TRBJ2-3; D is possibly TRBD1 or TRBD2 (5 bases each). The CDR3 sequence is 13 residues long. Trimming took off 5 bases at V and 4 bases at J, with 10 bases between the two ends. The CDR3 here is CASSMGRADTQYF. The CDR3 DNA reads TGTGCCAGCAGTATGGGACGTGCAGATACGCAGTATTTT.

This sequence joins TRBV20-1 and TRBJ2-3, with 8 bases that match TRBD2. The CDR3 has 14 residues. CDR1 and CDR2 from the germline V gene are DFQATT and SNEGSKA (reference sequence). V gave up 8 bases and J gave up 2 bases; unmatched junction bases: 9. The CDR3, as DNA: TGCAGTCTCCGACTAGCGTACTTCACAGATACGCAGTATTTT. Amino acids: CSLRLAYFTDTQYF.

The chain has TRBV5-1 and TRBJ2-3; a possible D gene is TRBD1 (6 bases). The CDR3 sequence is 14 residues long. V was shortened by 6 bases and J by 3 bases, with 14 bases between the two germline ends. The germline gives CDR1 SGHRS, CDR2 YFSETQ. For the CDR3, the DNA is TGCGCCAGCAACTTCCTACAGGGTACAGATACGCAGTATTTT. Protein product: CASNFLQGTDTQYF.

The V call is TRBV12-3 or TRBV12-4, the J call TRBJ2-1; no firm D call. The CDR3 runs 15 residues. With 6 bases removed from V and 6 bases from J, the gap between germline ends came to 18 bases. CDR3 in DNA: TGTGCCAGCAGGGTTGCTATGGGTTCAGGCAATGAGCAGTTCTTC. Translated: CASRVAMGSGNEQFF.

This clonotype has a handful of counts. V gene TRBV10-3 combines with J gene TRBJ2-1; 7 nucleotides agree with TRBD2. Germline CDR1 ENHRY, CDR2 SYGVKD. This CDR3 region has 12 residues. Trimming removed 3 bases from V and 9 bases from J; junction bases left unmatched: 2. CDR3 DNA: TGTGCCATCAGTGAAAGGGAGGGTGAGCAGTTCTTC. This gives the protein CAISEREGEQFF.

This sequence joins TRBV12-3 or TRBV12-4 and TRBJ2-1; D remains ambiguous. V shed 3 bases and J shed 11 bases, with 8 bases lying between them. CDR3 length equals 11 residues. The CDR3 here is CASSFGPKQFF. The CDR3 region has the DNA TGTGCCAGCAGTTTTGGCCCTAAGCAGTTCTTC.